A single sample gave rise to the 30 T cell receptor beta chains below, sequenced in a study of cytomegalovirus exposure and HLA in healthy donors. It was with 60 Vbeta and 13 Jbeta primers that the PCR ran. This table comes from immunoSEQ multiplex PCR, and its TCRdb copy is limited to in-frame clones, with some not included. The data contain some 190,000 clones, about 9% of them seen just once; the ten biggest clones take up 1% to 1.5%. Sequencing used PBMCs. All receptors derive from a woman in her 30s in good health and CMV-seropositive.

This sequence joins TRBV9 and TRBJ2-7; 9 bases are shared with TRBD1. Trimming took 4 bases from V and 2 from J; bases not matched to a gene: 10. The CDR3 is made up of 16 amino acids. CDR1 is SGDLS and CDR2 is YYNGEE in the germline V gene. The CDR3 bases are TGTGCCAGCAGCTCATCCTCCCGGGACAGGGCCTACGAGCAGTACTTC. As protein: CASSSSSRDRAYEQYF.

Only a few counts were recorded for this clone. This sequence joins TRBV7-3 and TRBJ2-1; perhaps TRBD2 as D (5 bases). The germline V gene encodes CDR1 SGHTA and CDR2 FQGTGA. The V gene lost 1 base and the J gene lost 6 bases, with 10 bases spanning the gap. CDR3 length: 14 amino acids. Here the CDR3 reads CASSLNRAANEQFF. Here the CDR3 DNA reads TGTGCCAGCAGCTTAAATCGAGCGGCCAATGAGCAGTTCTTC.

Comment on this clone: The junction and the germline gene differ at one end; a read error may be behind it. The chain joins TRBV30 to TRBJ2-5; no clear D. This CDR3 is 11 amino acids long. The V gene's germline CDR1 is GTSNPN and CDR2 SVGIG (reference sequence). The CDR3 is CAWSVAEAQYF. The DNA for the CDR3 is TGTGCCTGGAGTGTGGCAGAGGCCCAGTACTTC.

The V gene is TRBV4-2, the J gene TRBJ2-2, with TRBD2 identical over 9 bases. Trimming took 6 bases from V and 2 from J; bases not matched to a gene: 10. The CDR3 loop spans 17 amino acids. Germline CDR1 is LGHNA and CDR2 is YNFKEQ. Here the CDR3 reads CASSSIAGVRNTGELFF. CDR3 sequence (DNA): TGTGCCAGCAGTTCAATAGCGGGGGTTCGTAACACCGGGGAGCTGTTTTTT.

This clone came up a few times. V is TRBV2 and J is TRBJ1-5; 11 bases line up with TRBD1. This CDR3 has 16 amino acids. Germline assignment: CDR1 SNHLY and CDR2 FYNNEI. V trimming: 8 bases; J trimming: 7 bases; junction bases outside the gene matches: 13. This chain's CDR3 is CASRADRGQSWQPQHF. The CDR3 region has the DNA TGTGCCAGCCGGGCGGACAGGGGGCAATCCTGGCAGCCCCAGCATTTT.

The rearrangement links TRBV4-1 to TRBJ2-1; D might be TRBD2 (6 bases). V was cut by 1 base and J by 7 bases, with 23 bases left in between. CDR1 is MGHRA, CDR2 YSYEKL, per germline. The CDR3 loop spans 18 amino acids. In DNA form, the CDR3 reads TGCGCCAGCAGCCAAGGGCCTCAGGGTCCCGGGGGTAGAAATGAGCAGTTCTTC. Its translation: CASSQGPQGPGGRNEQFF.

This clone was counted only a few times. The genes are TRBV7-3 and TRBJ2-5; 13 bases match TRBD2. Looked up from germline, CDR1 is SGHTA and CDR2 is FQGTGA. This CDR3 is built from 16 residues. V trimming: 3 bases; J trimming: 5 bases; junction bases outside the gene matches: 6. DNA of the CDR3: TGTGCCAGCAGCTTGTGGACTAGCGGGAGTATCGAGACCCAGTACTTC. This sequence encodes CASSLWTSGSIETQYF.

This clone appeared a few times. The chain couples TRBV9 to TRBJ2-1; 7 bases match TRBD2. The V gene end was trimmed by 0 bases and the J gene end by 4 bases; junction bases not matched to a gene: 10. Germline lookup yields CDR1 SGDLS and CDR2 YYNGEE. This CDR3 is 17 amino acids long. The CDR3 coding sequence is TGTGCCAGCAGCGTAGTGAATCGGGGGGAGGGATACAATGAGCAGTTCTTC. Amino acids: CASSVVNRGEGYNEQFF.

V and J are TRBV11-2 and TRBJ2-7, with 8 nucleotides matching TRBD1. Trimming cost V 4 bases and J 4 bases; bases outside gene matches: 9. Looked up from germline, CDR1 is SGHAT and CDR2 is FQNNGV. This CDR3 contains 15 residues. Written as DNA, the CDR3 is TGTGCCAGCAGCTCAGGGCAGGGGGCTGGTTACGAGCAGTACTTC. It encodes CASSSGQGAGYEQYF.

The chain combines TRBV9 with TRBJ2-6; the D gene is possibly TRBD1 (5 bases). V dropped 0 bases and J dropped 2 bases, with 6 bases sitting between them. Germline loops: CDR1 SGDLS, CDR2 YYNGEE. The CDR3 is 15 amino acids. This chain's CDR3 is CASSVVRAGANVLTF. The CDR3 DNA sequence: TGTGCCAGCAGCGTAGTCAGGGCTGGGGCCAACGTCCTGACTTTC.

This clone was detected only a few times. The J gene is TRBJ2-2, the V gene TRBV2; no clear D. Deletions cut 4 bases from V and 5 bases from J, with 5 bases between. Germline CDR1 and CDR2: SNHLY and FYNNEI. This CDR3 spans 12 amino acids. As DNA, the CDR3 is TGTGCCAGCAGTGTATCTACCGGGGAGCTGTTTTTT. Its translation: CASSVSTGELFF.

This clone came up a few times. The sample contains more than one DNA sequence encoding this CDR3. The chain is built from TRBV6-1 and TRBJ2-7; TRBD2 agrees at 8 bases. The trim removed 2 bases at V and 7 bases at J, leaving 16 bases unmatched. CDR3 length: 17 amino acids. Germline V CDR1 and CDR2: MNHNS, SASEGT. This CDR3 reads CASSERASGLKSSEQYF. The CDR3 DNA reads as TGTGCCAGCAGTGAACGGGCTAGCGGGCTCAAAAGTAGTGAGCAGTACTTC.

The rearrangement links TRBV21-1 to TRBJ2-1; TRBD2, the D gene given by the table, was not confirmed from the DNA. TRBV21-1 is noted as a pseudogene. The CDR3 runs 17 residues. The CDR3 DNA sequence: TGTGCCAGCAGCTCTCAGGGACTAGCGGGAATTTTCAATGAGCAGTTCTTC. As protein: CASSSQGLAGIFNEQFF.

The J gene is TRBJ1-1, the V gene TRBV10-2, with D possibly matching TRBD1 (6 bases). V was clipped by 3 bases and J by 4 bases, with 6 bases between them. CDR3 length: 12 residues. CDR1 is WSHSY, CDR2 SAAADI, per germline. CDR3 sequence reads: CASSEGGTEAFF. CDR3 nucleotides: TGCGCCAGCAGTGAAGGGGGCACTGAAGCTTTCTTT.

This chain connects TRBV5-1 to TRBJ2-5; no clear D. V lost 8 bases and J lost 5, with 7 bases in between. CDR3 length: 10 residues. Germline V CDR1 and CDR2: SGHRS, YFSETQ. The CDR3 nucleotides are TGCGCCAGAGGAGTTGAGACCCAGTACTTC. It encodes CARGVETQYF. The full variable domain, rest sourced from reference TRBV5-1 and TRBJ2-5, is KAGVTQTPRYLIKTRGQQVTLSCSPISGHRSVSWYQQTPGQGLQFLFEYFSETQRNKGNFPGRFSGRQFSNSRSEMNVSTLELGDSALYLCARGVETQYFGPGTRLLVL.

The chain combines TRBV12-5 with TRBJ2-7, with D tentatively TRBD1 (6 bases). Trimming pared 6 bases from V and 2 bases from J, leaving 8 bases between. The CDR3 loop spans 12 amino acids. Germline V gene data show CDR1 as LGHNT and CDR2 as FRNRAP. The DNA for the CDR3 is TGTGCTAGTGGGGACAGAACCTACGAGCAGTACTTC. It yields the protein CASGDRTYEQYF.

The chain uses TRBV5-1 and TRBJ1-1, with a weak D call TRBD1 (6 bases). V was pared by 5 bases and J by 1 base, with 12 bases between. Germline values: CDR1 SGHRS, CDR2 YFSETQ. CDR3 length: 14 amino acids. In nucleotides, the CDR3 is TGCGCCAGCAGTTGGGACAAGGGGAACACTGAAGCTTTCTTT. Protein: CASSWDKGNTEAFF.

The chain uses TRBV14 and TRBJ2-5; D gene uncertain. The V gene lost 2 bases and the J gene lost 2 bases, with 9 bases spanning the gap. Looked up from germline, CDR1 is SGHDN and CDR2 is FVKESK. This CDR3 spans 14 amino acids. In nucleotides, the CDR3 is TGTGCCAGCAGCCAATTCCTACAGCAAGAGACCCAGTACTTC. It translates to CASSQFLQQETQYF.

The rearrangement uses TRBV11-2 and TRBJ2-5, with 10 bases lining up with TRBD2. The V gene's germline CDR1 is SGHAT and CDR2 FQNNGV. The junction had 7 bases not matched to a gene; V was cut back by 1 base and J by 5 bases. The CDR3 contains 16 residues. The CDR3 sequence: CASSLGASGSGETQYF. CDR3 nucleotides: TGTGCCAGCAGCTTAGGGGCTAGCGGGAGCGGGGAGACCCAGTACTTC.

This clone was picked up a small number of times. The V gene is TRBV30, the J gene TRBJ1-2, with a possible D match to TRBD1 (5 bases). Trimming cost V 3 bases and J 4 bases, with 18 bases left between them. Germline CDR1 and CDR2: GTSNPN and SVGIG (reference sequence). There are 15 residues in the CDR3. The CDR3 DNA reads TGTGCCTGGAGGGGGGGGGACGGCAGTTCCTATGGCTACACCTTC. Amino acids: CAWRGGDGSSYGYTF.

This chain connects TRBV11-2 to TRBJ1-2; D gene unclear. CDR1 SGHAT and CDR2 FQNNGV come from the germline V gene. The CDR3 extends over 15 amino acids. V lost 6 bases to trimming and J lost 4 bases, with 18 bases between them. As DNA, the CDR3 is TGTGCCAGCAGAGAGGCGCCCATTACGAGCTATGGCTACACCTTC. Translation: CASREAPITSYGYTF.

V gene TRBV9 combines with J gene TRBJ1-5, with a weak D call TRBD1 (6 bases). The CDR3 totals 15 residues. V lost 0 bases to trimming and J lost 6 bases, with 13 bases between them. The germline gives CDR1 SGDLS, CDR2 YYNGEE. CDR3 loop: CASSVGWGGGQPQHF. DNA of the CDR3: TGTGCCAGCAGCGTAGGGTGGGGGGGCGGTCAGCCCCAGCATTTT.

This clone was recorded a few times. One end of the junction fails to match germline, which may point to a read error. V gene TRBV5-6 combines with J gene TRBJ2-1; 10 bases are shared with TRBD2. There are 14 residues in the CDR3. Germline V lookup: CDR1 SGHDT, CDR2 YYEEEE. The CDR3 DNA is TGTGCCAGCAGCAATGAACCGCCGGGACTAGCGCACGTCTTC. It encodes CASSNEPPGLAHVF.

The V call is TRBV6-5, the J call TRBJ1-1, with 7 bases aligning to TRBD1. The CDR3 loop spans 15 amino acids. The J segment lost 4 bases and the V segment lost 3 bases, leaving 8 bases of the junction unmatched. CDR1 is MNHEY and CDR2 is SVGAGI in the germline V gene. This CDR3 reads CASSYQQGRSTEAFF. Written as DNA, the CDR3 is TGTGCCAGCAGTTATCAACAGGGGAGGAGCACTGAAGCTTTCTTT.

The V and J genes are TRBV5-1 and TRBJ2-1, with D possibly being TRBD1 (6 bases). Deletions cut 4 bases from V and 7 bases from J, with 12 bases between. Germline V CDR1 and CDR2: SGHRS, YFSETQ. The CDR3 totals 13 residues. The CDR3: CASSEGTLNEQFF. CDR3 coding DNA: TGCGCCAGCAGCGAGGGGACATTGAATGAGCAGTTCTTC.

The chain links TRBV9 to TRBJ2-1, with 10 bases fitting TRBD1. The CDR3 has 17 residues. Germline values: CDR1 SGDLS, CDR2 YYNGEE. V shed 4 bases, J shed 0 bases, and the junction held 7 bases outside the gene matches. As DNA, the CDR3 is TGTGCCAGCAGCTCCCCGAGGGACAGGGGCTCCTACAATGAGCAGTTCTTC. This translates into CASSSPRDRGSYNEQFF.

This clone was counted between two and nine times. The genes are TRBV2 and TRBJ1-1; possible D gene TRBD1, 5 bases. Per germline, CDR1 SNHLY and CDR2 FYNNEI. The CDR3 runs to 13 residues. V dropped 8 bases and J dropped 1 base, with 11 bases sitting between them. The CDR3: CASGGQPNTEAFF. DNA of the CDR3: TGTGCCAGCGGCGGACAACCGAACACTGAAGCTTTCTTT. Based on the CDR3 plus reference TRBV2 and TRBJ1-1, the full variable domain is EPEVTQTPSHQVTQMGQEVILRCVPISNHLYFYWYRQILGQKVEFLVSFYNNEISEKSEIFDDQFSVERPDGSNFTLKIRSTKLEDSAMYFCASGGQPNTEAFFGQGTRLTVV.

This clone was picked up a small number of times. This chain links TRBV7-8 with TRBJ1-1; D is ambiguous. Trimming stripped 1 base from V and 3 bases from J, with 9 bases between. CDR1 SGHVS and CDR2 FQNEAQ come from the germline V gene. The CDR3 covers 14 residues. In nucleotides, the CDR3 is TGTGCCAGCAGCTTAGAACGGGTAGACACTGAAGCTTTCTTT. Protein sequence: CASSLERVDTEAFF. Looking up the rest from reference TRBV7-8 and TRBJ1-1 gives the full variable domain: GAGVSQSPRYKVAKRGQDVALRCDPISGHVSLFWYQQALGQGPEFLTYFQNEAQLDKSGLPSDRFFAERPEGSVSTLKIQRTQQEDSAVYLCASSLERVDTEAFFGQGTRLTVV.

Regarding this clone: As the CDR3 is not closed by the conserved phenylalanine or tryptophan, this likely results from a read error. The V and J genes are TRBV7-3 and TRBJ2-3; 8 bases are a match to TRBD2. Germline loops: CDR1 SGHTA, CDR2 FQGTGA. The junction had 9 bases not matched to a gene; V was cut back by 2 bases and J by 2 bases. The CDR3 spans 17 residues. CDR3 nucleotide sequence: TGTGCCAGCAGCTTAGCGGCTAGCGGGTATTTCACAGATACGCAGTATTTG. Encoded protein: CASSLAASGYFTDTQYL.

This chain joins TRBV7-9 and TRBJ2-1, with 9 bases identical to TRBD1. The CDR3 has 15 amino acids. After removal of 5 bases from V and 2 bases from J, the junction contained 4 bases not matched to a gene. Germline V gene lookup returns CDR1 SEHNR and CDR2 FQNEAQ (reference sequence). Here the CDR3 reads CASSPGQGTYNEQFF. The CDR3 nucleotides read TGTGCCAGCAGCCCGGGACAGGGAACCTACAATGAGCAGTTCTTC.